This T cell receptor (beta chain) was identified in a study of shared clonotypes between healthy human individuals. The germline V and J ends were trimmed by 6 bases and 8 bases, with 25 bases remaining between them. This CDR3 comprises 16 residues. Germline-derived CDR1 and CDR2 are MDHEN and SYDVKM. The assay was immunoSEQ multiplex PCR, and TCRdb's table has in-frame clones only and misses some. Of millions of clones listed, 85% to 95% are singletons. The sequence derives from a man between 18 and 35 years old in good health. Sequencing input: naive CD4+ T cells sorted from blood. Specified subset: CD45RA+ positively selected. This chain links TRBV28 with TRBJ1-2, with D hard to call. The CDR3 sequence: CASSPTLPDESGGYTF. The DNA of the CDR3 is TGTGCCAGCAGCCCCACTCTTCCGGACGAATCGGGGGGCTACACCTTC.